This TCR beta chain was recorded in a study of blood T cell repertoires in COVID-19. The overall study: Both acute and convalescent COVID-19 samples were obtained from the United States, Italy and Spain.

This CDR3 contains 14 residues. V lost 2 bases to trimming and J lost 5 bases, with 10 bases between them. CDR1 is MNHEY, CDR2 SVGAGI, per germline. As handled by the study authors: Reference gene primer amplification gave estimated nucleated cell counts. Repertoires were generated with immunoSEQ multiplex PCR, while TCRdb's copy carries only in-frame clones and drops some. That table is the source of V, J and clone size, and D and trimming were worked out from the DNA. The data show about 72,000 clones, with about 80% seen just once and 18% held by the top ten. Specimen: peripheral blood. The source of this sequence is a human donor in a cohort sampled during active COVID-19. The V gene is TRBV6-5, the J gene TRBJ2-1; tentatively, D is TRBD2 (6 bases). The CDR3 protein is CASSYGGENNEQFF. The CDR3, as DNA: TGTGCCAGCAGTTACGGCGGGGAAAACAATGAGCAGTTCTTC.